These 9 T cell receptor beta chains share one sample of origin, sequenced in a study of OX40 agonist ivuxolimab in advanced cancers. The repertoire was sequenced with immunoSEQ multiplex PCR; TCRdb's copy has only in-frame clones and lacks some. The sample holds 100,000 to 150,000 clones, under 95% seen once. Sequenced here: CD4+ or CD8+ T cells sorted from blood, sampled in a trial of the OX40 agonist ivuxolimab. These receptors all stem from an adult with an advanced solid tumor such as melanoma, head and neck, liver or kidney cancer.

The chain uses TRBV6-5 and TRBJ1-1, with a tentative D call TRBD1 (5 bases). Trimming cost V 4 bases and J 10 bases, with 22 bases left between them. The CDR3 is 15 residues long. The germline CDR1 and CDR2 sequences are MNHEY and SVGAGI. The CDR3 sequence is CASSSPGRAGWRAFF. Here the CDR3 DNA reads TGTGCCAGCAGTTCCCCAGGCAGGGCCGGATGGCGAGCTTTCTTT.

The V gene is TRBV5-1, the J gene TRBJ2-1, with 10 bases that match TRBD2. This CDR3 has 18 amino acids. V shed 0 bases and J 0 bases; nucleotides not matched to a gene: 6. From germline, CDR1 is SGHRS and CDR2 YFSETQ. CDR3: CASSLELAGASSYNEQFF. CDR3 in DNA: TGCGCCAGCAGCTTGGAGCTAGCGGGAGCCAGCTCCTACAATGAGCAGTTCTTC.

The chain employs TRBV5-5 and TRBJ1-1, with D unclear. V dropped 7 bases and J dropped 5 bases, with 18 bases sitting between them. CDR1 is SGHKS, CDR2 YYEKEE, per germline (reference sequence). This CDR3 spans 14 amino acids. This CDR3 is CASDQRLAGTEAFF. As DNA, the CDR3 is TGTGCCAGCGACCAACGGCTGGCGGGGACTGAAGCTTTCTTT.

V is TRBV7-2 and J is TRBJ2-7; D unresolved. Trimming removed 4 bases at V and 2 bases at J, with 12 bases between. CDR3 length: 14 amino acids. Germline values: CDR1 SGHTA, CDR2 FQGNSA. CDR3: CASSSFELPYEQYF. CDR3 bases: TGTGCCAGCAGCTCCTTCGAGCTCCCCTACGAGCAGTACTTC.

The rearrangement links TRBV27 to TRBJ1-4; TRBD1 matches at 7 bases. This CDR3 region has 15 residues. Trimming took 5 bases from V and 6 from J; bases not matched to a gene: 9. Looked up from germline, CDR1 is MNHEY and CDR2 is SMNVEV (reference sequence). This CDR3 reads CASSNAGQYYEKLFF. The CDR3, as DNA: TGTGCCAGCAGTAACGCGGGACAGTATTATGAAAAACTGTTTTTT.

The chain joins TRBV27 to TRBJ2-7; TRBD1 agrees at 7 bases. The V gene's germline CDR1 is MNHEY and CDR2 SMNVEV (reference sequence). The CDR3 covers 15 residues. Trimming removed 5 bases from V and 5 bases from J; junction bases left unmatched: 12. In DNA, the CDR3 is TGTGCCAGCAGTCCCGGGACAGTTCGGGGCAACGAGCAGTACTTC. It specifies CASSPGTVRGNEQYF.

The chain recombines TRBV27 with TRBJ1-5, with TRBD1 as a possible D gene (6 bases). The ends were cut back, 5 bases at V and 0 bases at J, with 8 bases in the middle. Per germline, CDR1 MNHEY and CDR2 SMNVEV (reference sequence). This CDR3 has 14 amino acids. The CDR3 loop is CASSLQGSNQPQHF. The CDR3 DNA is TGTGCCAGCAGTCTACAGGGTAGCAATCAGCCCCAGCATTTT.

The chain links TRBV28 to TRBJ1-5; tentatively, D is TRBD1 (6 bases). Deletions cut 6 bases from V and 6 bases from J, with 15 bases between. This CDR3 is built from 14 residues. Germline CDR1 is MDHEN and CDR2 is SYDVKM. This CDR3 is CASRAGRGAQPQHF. DNA of the CDR3: TGTGCCAGCAGGGCGGGCAGGGGAGCTCAGCCCCAGCATTTT.

This chain links TRBV6-1 with TRBJ1-2, with D uncertain. CDR1 and CDR2 (germline): MNHNS, SASEGT. Trimming took 0 bases from V and 6 from J, leaving 8 bases between them. The CDR3 covers 13 residues. CDR3 nucleotide sequence: TGTGCCAGCAGTGAAGCGTTAAGGCATGGCTACACCTTC. Its protein product is CASSEALRHGYTF.